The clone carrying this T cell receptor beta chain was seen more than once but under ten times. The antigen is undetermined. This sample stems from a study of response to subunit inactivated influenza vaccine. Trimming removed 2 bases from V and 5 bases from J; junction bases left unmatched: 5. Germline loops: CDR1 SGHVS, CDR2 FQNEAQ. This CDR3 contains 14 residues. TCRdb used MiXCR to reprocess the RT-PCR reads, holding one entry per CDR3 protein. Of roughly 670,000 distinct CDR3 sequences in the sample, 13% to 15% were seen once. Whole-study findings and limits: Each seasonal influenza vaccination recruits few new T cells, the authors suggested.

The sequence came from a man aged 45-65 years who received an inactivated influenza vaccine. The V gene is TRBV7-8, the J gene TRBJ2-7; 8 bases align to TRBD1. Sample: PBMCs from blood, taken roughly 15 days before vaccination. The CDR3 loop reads CASSLSRGRDEQYF. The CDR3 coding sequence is TGTGCCAGCAGCTTAAGCAGGGGGCGGGACGAGCAGTACTTC.